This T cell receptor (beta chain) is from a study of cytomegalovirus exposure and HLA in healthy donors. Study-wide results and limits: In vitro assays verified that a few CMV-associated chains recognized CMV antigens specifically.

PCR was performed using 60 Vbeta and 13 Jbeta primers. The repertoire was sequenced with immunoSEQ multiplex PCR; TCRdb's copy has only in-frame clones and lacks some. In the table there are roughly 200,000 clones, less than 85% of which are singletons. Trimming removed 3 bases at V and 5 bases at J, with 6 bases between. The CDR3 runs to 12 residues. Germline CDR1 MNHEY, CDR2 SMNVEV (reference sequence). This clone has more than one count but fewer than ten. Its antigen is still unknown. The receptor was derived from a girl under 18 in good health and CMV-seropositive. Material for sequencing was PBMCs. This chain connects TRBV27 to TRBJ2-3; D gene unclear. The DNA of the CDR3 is TGTGCCAGCAGTTTTAGTGGAGATACGCAGTATTTT. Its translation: CASSFSGDTQYF.